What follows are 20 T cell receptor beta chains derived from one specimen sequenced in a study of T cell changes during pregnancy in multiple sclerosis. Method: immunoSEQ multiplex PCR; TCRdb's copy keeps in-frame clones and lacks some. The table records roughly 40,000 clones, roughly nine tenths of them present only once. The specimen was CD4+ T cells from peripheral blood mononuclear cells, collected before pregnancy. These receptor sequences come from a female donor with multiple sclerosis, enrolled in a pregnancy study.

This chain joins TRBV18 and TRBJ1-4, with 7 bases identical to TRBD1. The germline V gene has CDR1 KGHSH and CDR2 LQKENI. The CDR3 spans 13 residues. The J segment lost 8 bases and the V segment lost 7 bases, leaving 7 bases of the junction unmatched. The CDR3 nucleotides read TGTGCCAGCTTCCGGGACAGCGCGGAAAAACTGTTTTTT. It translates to CASFRDSAEKLFF. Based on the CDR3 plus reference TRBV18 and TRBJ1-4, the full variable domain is NAGVMQNPRHLVRRRGQEARLRCSPMKGHSHVYWYRQLPEEGLKFMVYLQKENIIDESGMPKERFSAEFPKEGPSILRIQQVVRGDSAAYFCASFRDSAEKLFFGSGTQLSVL.

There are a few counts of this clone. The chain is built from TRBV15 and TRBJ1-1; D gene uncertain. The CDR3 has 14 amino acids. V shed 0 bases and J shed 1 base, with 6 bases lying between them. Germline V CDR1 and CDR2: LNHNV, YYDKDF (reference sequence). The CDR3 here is CATSREGGNTEAFF. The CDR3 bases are TGTGCCACCAGCAGAGAGGGAGGGAACACTGAAGCTTTCTTT.

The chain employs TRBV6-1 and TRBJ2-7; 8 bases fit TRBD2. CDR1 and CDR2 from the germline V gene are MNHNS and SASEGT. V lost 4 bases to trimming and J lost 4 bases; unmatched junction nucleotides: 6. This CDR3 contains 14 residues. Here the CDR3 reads CASSAQRGPYEQYF. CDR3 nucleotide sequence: TGTGCCAGCAGTGCTCAGCGGGGGCCGTACGAGCAGTACTTC.

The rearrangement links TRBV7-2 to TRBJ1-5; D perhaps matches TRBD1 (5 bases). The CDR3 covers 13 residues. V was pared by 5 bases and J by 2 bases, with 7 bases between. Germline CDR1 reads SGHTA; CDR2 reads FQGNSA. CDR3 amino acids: CASSTRGNQPQHF. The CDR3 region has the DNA TGTGCCAGCAGCACCAGGGGCAATCAGCCCCAGCATTTT.

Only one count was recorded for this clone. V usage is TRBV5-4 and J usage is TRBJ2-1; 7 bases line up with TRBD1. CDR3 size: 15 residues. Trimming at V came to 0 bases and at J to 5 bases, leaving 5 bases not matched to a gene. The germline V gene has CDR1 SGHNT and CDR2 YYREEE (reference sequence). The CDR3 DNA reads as TGTGCCAGCAGCTTGGGACAGGGCCTCGACAATGAGCAGTTCTTC. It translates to CASSLGQGLDNEQFF.

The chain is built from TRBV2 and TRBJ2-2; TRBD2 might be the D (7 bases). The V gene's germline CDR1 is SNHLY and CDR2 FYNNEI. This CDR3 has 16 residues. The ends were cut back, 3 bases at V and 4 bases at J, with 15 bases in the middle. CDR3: CASSEAIGGPTGELFF. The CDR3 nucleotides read TGTGCCAGCAGTGAGGCTATCGGGGGGCCCACCGGGGAGCTGTTTTTT.

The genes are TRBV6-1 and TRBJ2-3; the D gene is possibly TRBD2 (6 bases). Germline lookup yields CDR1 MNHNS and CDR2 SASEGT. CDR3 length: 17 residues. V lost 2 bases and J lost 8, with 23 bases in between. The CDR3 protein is CASSEPGGGAAVGTQYF. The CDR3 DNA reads TGTGCCAGCAGTGAACCCGGGGGAGGCGCAGCAGTGGGTACGCAGTATTTT.

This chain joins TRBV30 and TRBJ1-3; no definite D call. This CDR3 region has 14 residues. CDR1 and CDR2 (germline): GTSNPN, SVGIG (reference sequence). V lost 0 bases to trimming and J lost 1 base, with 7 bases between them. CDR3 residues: CAWSVRGSGNTIYF. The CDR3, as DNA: TGTGCCTGGAGTGTACGAGGTTCTGGAAACACCATATATTTT.

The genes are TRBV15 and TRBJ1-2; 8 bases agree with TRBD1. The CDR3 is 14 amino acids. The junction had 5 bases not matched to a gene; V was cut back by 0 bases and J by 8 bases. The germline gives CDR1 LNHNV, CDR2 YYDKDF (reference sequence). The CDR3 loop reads CATSRDRGTGGYTF. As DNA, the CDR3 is TGTGCCACCAGCAGAGATCGCGGGACAGGCGGCTACACCTTC.

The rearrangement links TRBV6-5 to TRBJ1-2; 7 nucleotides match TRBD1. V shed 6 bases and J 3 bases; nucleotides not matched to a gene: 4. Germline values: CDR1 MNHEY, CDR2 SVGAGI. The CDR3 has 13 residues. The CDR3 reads CASRKDRDYGYTF. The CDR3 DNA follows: TGTGCCAGCAGAAAAGACAGGGACTATGGCTACACCTTC.

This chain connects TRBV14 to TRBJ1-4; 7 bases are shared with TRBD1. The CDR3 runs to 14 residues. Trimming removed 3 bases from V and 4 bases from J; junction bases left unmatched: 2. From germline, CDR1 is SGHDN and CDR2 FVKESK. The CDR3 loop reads CASSQGTDNEKLFF. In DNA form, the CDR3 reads TGTGCCAGCAGCCAGGGGACAGATAATGAAAAACTGTTTTTT.

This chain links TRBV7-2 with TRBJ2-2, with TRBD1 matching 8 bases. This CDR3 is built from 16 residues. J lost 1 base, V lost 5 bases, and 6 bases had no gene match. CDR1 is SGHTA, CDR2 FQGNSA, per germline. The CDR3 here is CASSTTGTGNTGELFF. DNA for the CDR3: TGTGCCAGCAGCACAACCGGGACAGGGAACACCGGGGAGCTGTTTTTT.

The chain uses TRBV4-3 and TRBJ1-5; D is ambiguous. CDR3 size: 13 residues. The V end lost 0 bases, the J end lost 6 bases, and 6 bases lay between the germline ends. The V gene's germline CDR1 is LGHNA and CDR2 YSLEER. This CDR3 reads CASSQDSGQPQHF. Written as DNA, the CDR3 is TGCGCCAGCAGCCAAGACTCAGGTCAGCCCCAGCATTTT.

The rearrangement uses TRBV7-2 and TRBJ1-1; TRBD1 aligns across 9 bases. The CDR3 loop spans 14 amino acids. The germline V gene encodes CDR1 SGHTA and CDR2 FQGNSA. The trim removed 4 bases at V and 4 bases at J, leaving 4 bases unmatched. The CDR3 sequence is CASSSTGGVTEAFF. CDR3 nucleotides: TGTGCCAGCAGCTCTACAGGGGGCGTCACTGAAGCTTTCTTT. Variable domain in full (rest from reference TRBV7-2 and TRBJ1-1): GAGVSQSPSNKVTEKGKDVELRCDPISGHTALYWYRQSLGQGLEFLIYFQGNSAPDKSGLPSDRFSAERTGGSVSTLTIQRTQQEDSAVYLCASSSTGGVTEAFFGQGTRLTVV.

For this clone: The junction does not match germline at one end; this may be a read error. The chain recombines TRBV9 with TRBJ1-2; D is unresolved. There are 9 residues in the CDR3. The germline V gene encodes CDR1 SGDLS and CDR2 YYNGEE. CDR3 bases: TGTGCCAGCAGCGTAGTTTTCTTCTTC. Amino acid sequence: CASSVVFFF.

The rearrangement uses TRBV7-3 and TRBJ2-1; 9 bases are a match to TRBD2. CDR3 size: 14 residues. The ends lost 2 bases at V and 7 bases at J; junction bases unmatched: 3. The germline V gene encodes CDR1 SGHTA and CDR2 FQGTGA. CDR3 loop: CASSLAGGPNEQFF. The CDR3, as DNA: TGTGCCAGCAGCTTAGCGGGGGGGCCGAATGAGCAGTTCTTC.

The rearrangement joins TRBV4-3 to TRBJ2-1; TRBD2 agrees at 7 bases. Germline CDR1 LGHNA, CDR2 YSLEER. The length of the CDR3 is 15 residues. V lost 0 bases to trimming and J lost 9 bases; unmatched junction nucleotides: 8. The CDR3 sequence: CASSQEWRGLFEQFF. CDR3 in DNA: TGCGCCAGCAGCCAAGAATGGCGGGGACTATTTGAGCAGTTCTTC.

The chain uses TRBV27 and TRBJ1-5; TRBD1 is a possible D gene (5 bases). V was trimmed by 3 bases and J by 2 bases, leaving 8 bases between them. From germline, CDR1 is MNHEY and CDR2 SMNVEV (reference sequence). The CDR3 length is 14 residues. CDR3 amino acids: CASSFRQRNQPQHF. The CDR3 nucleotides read TGTGCCAGCAGTTTTAGACAGCGCAATCAGCCCCAGCATTTT.

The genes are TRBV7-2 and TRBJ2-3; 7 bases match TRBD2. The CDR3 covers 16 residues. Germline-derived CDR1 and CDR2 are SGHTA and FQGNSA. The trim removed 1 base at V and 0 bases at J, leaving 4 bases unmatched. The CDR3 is CASSLGAGFSTDTQYF. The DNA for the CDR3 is TGTGCCAGCAGCTTAGGAGCGGGGTTCAGCACAGATACGCAGTATTTT.

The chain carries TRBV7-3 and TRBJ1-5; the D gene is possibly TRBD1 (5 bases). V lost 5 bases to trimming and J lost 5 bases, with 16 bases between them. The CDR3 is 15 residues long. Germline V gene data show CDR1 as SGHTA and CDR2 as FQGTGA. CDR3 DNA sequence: TGTGCCAGCAGCGTAAGCGGGGGAGGCCATCAGCCCCAGCATTTT. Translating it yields CASSVSGGGHQPQHF.